These T cell receptor beta chains were read from a single sample in a study of T cells in Graves' hyperthyroidism and ophthalmopathy. TCRdb reprocessed the multiplex PCR reads with MiXCR, giving one entry per CDR3 protein. The sample consists of 360,000 or so distinct CDR3 sequences, about a fifth of them appearing once. The sample comprised blood. Every receptor here comes from a young woman with Graves' hyperthyroidism. The CDR3 runs from the conserved cysteine through the conserved F or W. The D gene is left open where the match is weak. The size entry is marked missing in some rows and otherwise reads once, few, many or a size class.

d_gene: .; v_gene: TRBV5-1; abundance: many; j_gene: TRBJ2-7; CDR3nt: TGCGCCAGCAGCGCCTCGGGGTTGCGGGAGCAGTACTTC; CDR3aa: CASSASGLREQYF
d_gene: .; v_gene: TRBV12-3/TRBV12-4; abundance: many; j_gene: TRBJ1-2; CDR3nt: TGTGCCAGCAGTTTAAGGCGGGGCTATGGCTACACCTTC; CDR3aa: CASSLRRGYGYTF
d_gene: TRBD1; v_gene: TRBV19; abundance: many; j_gene: TRBJ1-2; CDR3nt: TGTGCCAGTAGTATAGGACAGGGGGATGGCTACACCTTC; CDR3aa: CASSIGQGDGYTF
d_gene: .; v_gene: TRBV4-1; abundance: many; j_gene: TRBJ1-2; CDR3nt: TGCGCCAGCAGCCAGCAAAACTATGGCTACACCTTC; CDR3aa: CASSQQNYGYTF
d_gene: TRBD1; v_gene: TRBV30; abundance: many; j_gene: TRBJ1-6; CDR3nt: TGTGCCTGGAGATTACAGGGGGCGAATAATTCACCCCTCCACTTT; CDR3aa: CAWRLQGANNSPLHF
d_gene: .; v_gene: TRBV7-3; abundance: many; j_gene: TRBJ2-2; CDR3nt: TGTGCCAGCAGCTTAGATTGGGGGGCGACCGGGGAGCTGTTTTTT; CDR3aa: CASSLDWGATGELFF
d_gene: .; v_gene: TRBV6-5; abundance: many; j_gene: TRBJ1-2; CDR3nt: TGTGCCAGCAGTCCGGCCGTGAGGAGGTATGGCTACACCTTC; CDR3aa: CASSPAVRRYGYTF
d_gene: TRBD1; v_gene: TRBV3-1; abundance: many; j_gene: TRBJ1-1; CDR3nt: TGTGCCAGCAGCCATGGGGGACAGGCTGGGAACACTGAAGCTTTCTTT; CDR3aa: CASSHGGQAGNTEAFF
d_gene: TRBD1; v_gene: TRBV12-3/TRBV12-4; abundance: .; j_gene: TRBJ1-1; CDR3nt: TGTGCCAGCAATCAGGGGGTAGGGGCTTTCTTT; CDR3aa: CASNQGVGAFF
d_gene: .; v_gene: TRBV11-2; abundance: .; j_gene: TRBJ1-2; CDR3nt: TGTGCCAGCAGACTAAAACGGGCAGGGACTAACCATGGCTACACCTTC; CDR3aa: CASRLKRAGTNHGYTF
d_gene: .; v_gene: TRBV12-3/TRBV12-4; abundance: .; j_gene: TRBJ2-4; CDR3nt: TGTGCCAGCAGTTTTACGTTAAGAGAAAACATTCAGTACTTC; CDR3aa: CASSFTLRENIQYF
d_gene: .; v_gene: TRBV24-1; abundance: few; j_gene: TRBJ1-5; CDR3nt: TGTGCCACCAGTGTGGGATATAGCAATCAGCCCCAGCATTTT; CDR3aa: CATSVGYSNQPQHF
d_gene: TRBD1; v_gene: TRBV5-1; abundance: few; j_gene: TRBJ2-3; CDR3nt: TGCGCCAGCCTTGTTGGGACAGGGGAAGATACGCAGTATTTT; CDR3aa: CASLVGTGEDTQYF
d_gene: .; v_gene: TRBV7-2; abundance: few; j_gene: TRBJ1-6; CDR3nt: TGTGCCAGCAGCTTAGTGTGGGGCCCCAGGAGAACCCTCCACTTT; CDR3aa: CASSLVWGPRRTLHF
d_gene: .; v_gene: TRBV6-5; abundance: many; j_gene: TRBJ2-7; CDR3nt: TGTGCCAGCAGTTACGGGGGGGCGGTCACCTACGAGCAGTACTTC; CDR3aa: CASSYGGAVTYEQYF
d_gene: TRBD2; v_gene: TRBV28; abundance: .; j_gene: TRBJ2-5; CDR3nt: TGTGCCAGCAGTTCGCCAGCGGGAGCGGCGGAGACCCAGTACTTC; CDR3aa: CASSSPAGAAETQYF
d_gene: .; v_gene: TRBV6-1; abundance: many; j_gene: TRBJ2-1; CDR3nt: TGTGCCAGCAGTGAAGCGCCGGGGGATTACAATGAGCAGTTCTTC; CDR3aa: CASSEAPGDYNEQFF
d_gene: .; v_gene: TRBV28; abundance: .; j_gene: TRBJ1-6; CDR3nt: TGTGCCAGCAGCCCAGGGACCCCAGGGGATTCACCCCTCCACTTT; CDR3aa: CASSPGTPGDSPLHF
d_gene: .; v_gene: TRBV4-2; abundance: many; j_gene: TRBJ2-5; CDR3nt: TGTGCCAGCAGCCAAGATATCCGCTACCAAGAGACCCAGTACTTC; CDR3aa: CASSQDIRYQETQYF
d_gene: .; v_gene: TRBV12-3/TRBV12-4; abundance: .; j_gene: TRBJ1-2; CDR3nt: TGTGCCAGCAGTTTTAACTTCGGGACTGGGTATGGCTACACCTTC; CDR3aa: CASSFNFGTGYGYTF
d_gene: .; v_gene: TRBV5-1; abundance: many; j_gene: TRBJ2-2; CDR3nt: TGCGCCAGCAGTCAAACAGCATCAATGGTCCACACCGGGGAGCTGTTTTTT; CDR3aa: CASSQTASMVHTGELFF
d_gene: .; v_gene: TRBV6-1; abundance: many; j_gene: TRBJ1-2; CDR3nt: TGTGCCAGCAGTCCCCGGGAACTCTATGGCTACACCTTC; CDR3aa: CASSPRELYGYTF
d_gene: .; v_gene: TRBV3-1; abundance: many; j_gene: TRBJ1-2; CDR3nt: TGTGCCAGCAGCCAAGTTAGGACAGCCTATGGCTACACCTTC; CDR3aa: CASSQVRTAYGYTF
d_gene: TRBD1; v_gene: TRBV2; abundance: few; j_gene: TRBJ1-1; CDR3nt: TGTGCCAGCAGCAGGACAGGGGCTAACACTGAAGCTTTCTTT; CDR3aa: CASSRTGANTEAFF
d_gene: .; v_gene: TRBV12-3/TRBV12-4; abundance: many; j_gene: TRBJ2-2; CDR3nt: TGTGCCAGCAGTTTACTGGCGAGCACCGGGGAGCTGTTTTTT; CDR3aa: CASSLLASTGELFF
d_gene: TRBD1; v_gene: TRBV6-4; abundance: many; j_gene: TRBJ2-7; CDR3nt: TGTGCCAGATCCGGGACAGCGAACTACGAGCAGTACTTC; CDR3aa: CARSGTANYEQYF
d_gene: .; v_gene: TRBV11-2; abundance: many; j_gene: TRBJ2-5; CDR3nt: TGTGCCAGCAGCCCGGCGGTTGGGGAGACCCAGTACTTC; CDR3aa: CASSPAVGETQYF
d_gene: .; v_gene: TRBV2; abundance: many; j_gene: TRBJ2-7; CDR3nt: TGTGCCAGCAGTCGGTCGCTAGTGAATGAGCAGTACTTC; CDR3aa: CASSRSLVNEQYF
d_gene: TRBD2; v_gene: TRBV20-1; abundance: many; j_gene: TRBJ2-2; CDR3nt: TGCAGTGCTGCCCTAGCGGGGGGGAACACCGGGGAGCTGTTTTTT; CDR3aa: CSAALAGGNTGELFF
d_gene: .; v_gene: TRBV6-2/TRBV6-3; abundance: few; j_gene: TRBJ2-7; CDR3nt: TGTGCCAGCACCCCCGGGACTTCGTACGAGCAGTACTTC; CDR3aa: CASTPGTSYEQYF
d_gene: .; v_gene: TRBV20-1; abundance: .; j_gene: TRBJ1-1; CDR3nt: TGCAGTGCTAGAGCGGGGGGGGCCAGGGGTTTCTTT; CDR3aa: CSARAGGARGFF
d_gene: .; v_gene: TRBV25-1; abundance: .; j_gene: TRBJ1-1; CDR3nt: TGTGCCAGCACGGGGGTGGAGGTGAACACTGAAGCTTTCTTT; CDR3aa: CASTGVEVNTEAFF
d_gene: .; v_gene: TRBV20-1; abundance: many; j_gene: TRBJ1-2; CDR3nt: TGCAGTGCTAGATGGGGACGCGTCTATGGCTACACCTTC; CDR3aa: CSARWGRVYGYTF
d_gene: TRBD2; v_gene: TRBV7-8; abundance: .; j_gene: TRBJ2-7; CDR3nt: TGTGCCAGCAGCTCACTAGCGGGAGCAGGCTACGAGCAGTACTTC; CDR3aa: CASSSLAGAGYEQYF
d_gene: TRBD2; v_gene: TRBV6-5; abundance: many; j_gene: TRBJ2-7; CDR3nt: TGTGCCAGCAGTCGCGCAGCGGGGGTGTCCTACGAGCAGTACTTC; CDR3aa: CASSRAAGVSYEQYF
d_gene: .; v_gene: TRBV28; abundance: .; j_gene: TRBJ2-2; CDR3nt: TGTGCCAGCAGTTTCCGGGGCAGAAAAGGGGCGGCTGGCGGGGAGCTGTTTTTT; CDR3aa: CASSFRGRKGAAGGELFF
d_gene: .; v_gene: TRBV15; abundance: many; j_gene: TRBJ2-7; CDR3nt: TGTGCCACCAGCGGGGGGCAGGCCACCTACGAGCAGTACTTC; CDR3aa: CATSGGQATYEQYF
d_gene: TRBD2; v_gene: TRBV5-5; abundance: many; j_gene: TRBJ2-5; CDR3nt: TGTGCCAGTATATATGGCGGGGGGCCCCAAGAGACCCAGTACTTC; CDR3aa: CASIYGGGPQETQYF